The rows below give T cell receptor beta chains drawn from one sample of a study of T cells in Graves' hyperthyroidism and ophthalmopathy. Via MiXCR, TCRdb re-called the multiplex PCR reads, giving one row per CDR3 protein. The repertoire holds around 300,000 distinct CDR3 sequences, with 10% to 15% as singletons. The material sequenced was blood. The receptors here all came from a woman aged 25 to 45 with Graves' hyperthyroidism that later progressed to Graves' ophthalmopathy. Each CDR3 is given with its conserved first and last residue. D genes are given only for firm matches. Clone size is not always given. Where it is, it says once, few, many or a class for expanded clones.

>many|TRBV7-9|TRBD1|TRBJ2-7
TGTGCCAGCAGCTTATGGGACAGGGTTGGCGAGCAGTACTTC
CASSLWDRVGEQYF
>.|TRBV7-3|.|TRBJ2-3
TGTGCCAGCAGCTCCCTGTTTGGCGGAGCCCCGGATACGCAGTATTTT
CASSSLFGGAPDTQYF
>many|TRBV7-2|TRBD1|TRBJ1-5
TGTGCCAGCAGCTTAGCTGGGGACAGCCGATATCAGCCCCAGCATTTT
CASSLAGDSRYQPQHF
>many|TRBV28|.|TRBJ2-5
TGTGCCAGCAGTTTATTATCGACCCAAGGGCTAGAGACCCAGTACTTC
CASSLLSTQGLETQYF
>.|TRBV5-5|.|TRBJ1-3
TGTGCCAGCAGCTTACAGGGTGGAAACACCATATATTTT
CASSLQGGNTIYF
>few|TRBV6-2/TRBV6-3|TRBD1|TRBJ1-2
TGTGCCAGCAGTTACCCCGCCGGGACAGGGGATTCGACCTTC
CASSYPAGTGDSTF
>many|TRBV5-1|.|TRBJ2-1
TGCGCCAGCAGCTTAGGGAGCTATGGGGATGAGCAGTTCTTC
CASSLGSYGDEQFF
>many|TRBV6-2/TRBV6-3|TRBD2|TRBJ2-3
TGTGCCAGCAGCCCACGAGCGGGGGAAGGAGATACGCAGTATTTT
CASSPRAGEGDTQYF
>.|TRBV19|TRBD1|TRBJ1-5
TGTGCCAGTAGTCTTCCTGGACAGGGTTGGCAGCCCCAGCATTTT
CASSLPGQGWQPQHF
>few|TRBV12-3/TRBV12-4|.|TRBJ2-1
TGTGCCAGCAGTTCGCTCTATGAGCAGTTCTTC
CASSSLYEQFF
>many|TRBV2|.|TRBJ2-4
TGTGCCAGCAGTAACCGGGACATAAGTTATCAAAACATTCAGTACTTC
CASSNRDISYQNIQYF
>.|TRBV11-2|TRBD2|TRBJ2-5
TGTGCCAGCAGCTGGTGGACTAGCGGGACAAGGGAGACCCAGTACTTC
CASSWWTSGTRETQYF
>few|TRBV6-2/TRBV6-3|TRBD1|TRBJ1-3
TGTGCCAGCAGTCCTACAGGGGGCTCTGGAAACACCATATATTTT
CASSPTGGSGNTIYF
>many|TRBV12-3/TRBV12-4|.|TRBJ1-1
TGTGCCAGCCTAGTCGGAACTGAAGCTTTCTTT
CASLVGTEAFF
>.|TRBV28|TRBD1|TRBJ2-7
TGTGCCAGCAGTTTTCGGACAGGGGTCGAGCAGTACTTC
CASSFRTGVEQYF
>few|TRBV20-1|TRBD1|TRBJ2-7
TGCAGTGCGGGTGGGACAGGGGGCGCTGTATATAACGAGCAGTACTTC
CSAGGTGGAVYNEQYF
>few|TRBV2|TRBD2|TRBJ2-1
TGTACCAGTAATAGGTTAGCCGGGGGGGAGCAGTTCTTC
CTSNRLAGGEQFF